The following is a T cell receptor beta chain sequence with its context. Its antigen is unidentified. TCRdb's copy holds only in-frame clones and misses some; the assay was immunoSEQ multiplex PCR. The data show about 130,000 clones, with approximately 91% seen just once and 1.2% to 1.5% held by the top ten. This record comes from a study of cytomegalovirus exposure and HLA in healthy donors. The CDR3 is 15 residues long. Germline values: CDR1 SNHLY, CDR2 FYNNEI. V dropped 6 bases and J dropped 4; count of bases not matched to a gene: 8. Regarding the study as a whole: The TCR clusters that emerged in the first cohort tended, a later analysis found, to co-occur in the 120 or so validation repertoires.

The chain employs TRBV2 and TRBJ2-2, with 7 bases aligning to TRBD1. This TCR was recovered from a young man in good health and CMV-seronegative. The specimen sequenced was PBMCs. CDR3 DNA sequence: TGTGCCAGCAGCGCCGTGGGACAGACCACCGGGGAGCTGTTTTTT. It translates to CASSAVGQTTGELFF.